This passage covers 20 T cell receptor beta chains from one sample sequenced in a study of OX40 agonist ivuxolimab in advanced cancers. Here immunoSEQ multiplex PCR was the method, and the copy in TCRdb shows in-frame clones only, minus some. This table holds some 77,000 clones, roughly 84% found once. Sequenced here: CD4+ or CD8+ T cells sorted from blood, sampled in a trial of the OX40 agonist ivuxolimab. Source of these receptors: an adult with an advanced solid tumor such as melanoma, head and neck, liver or kidney cancer.

This clone showed up just once. CDR3 DNA: TGTGCCAGCAGTGATAGGGACTCACTTACCTATGGCTACACCTTC. It yields the protein CASSDRDSLTYGYTF. The V gene is TRBV2, the J gene TRBJ1-2; D might be TRBD1 (5 bases). This CDR3 has 15 amino acids. Trimming removed 3 bases from V and 4 bases from J, with 15 bases in between. The germline gives CDR1 SNHLY, CDR2 FYNNEI.

The V gene is TRBV4-1, the J gene TRBJ1-3; D is unclear. Deletions cut 0 bases from V and 4 bases from J, with 16 bases between. Germline-derived CDR1 and CDR2 are MGHRA and YSYEKL. CDR3 length equals 17 residues. For the CDR3, the DNA is TGCGCCAGCAGCCAAGAATATAAGACCCTCGGGGGAAACACCATATATTTT. Translated, it gives CASSQEYKTLGGNTIYF.

This clone showed up just once. The chain couples TRBV5-1 to TRBJ2-5; D is possibly TRBD1 (6 bases). This CDR3 has 14 residues. The germline V gene has CDR1 SGHRS and CDR2 YFSETQ. Deletions cut 4 bases from V and 0 bases from J, with 10 bases between. The CDR3, as DNA: TGCGCCAGCAGCACTGGACAGAACCAAGAGACCCAGTACTTC. Its protein product is CASSTGQNQETQYF.

The genes are TRBV5-1 and TRBJ2-5, with D perhaps matching TRBD2 (6 bases). This CDR3 region has 15 residues. Germline CDR1 reads SGHRS; CDR2 reads YFSETQ. Trimming pared 2 bases from V and 1 base from J, leaving 12 bases between. The CDR3 DNA reads TGCGCCAGCAGCTTCGTGGCGGGGTCCCAAGAGACCCAGTACTTC. Translation: CASSFVAGSQETQYF.

This chain joins TRBV28 and TRBJ1-4; 7 bases line up with TRBD1. The CDR3 contains 15 residues. The V segment lost 5 bases and the J segment 8 bases; nucleotides outside the gene matches: 11. Germline CDR1 MDHEN, CDR2 SYDVKM. CDR3 loop: CASSLPTGRSEKLFF. CDR3 bases: TGTGCCAGCAGTCTTCCGACAGGGCGGAGCGAAAAACTGTTTTTT.

The gene calls are TRBV5-5 and TRBJ2-3; the match to TRBD2 covers 7 bases. CDR3 length equals 14 residues. Germline CDR1 is SGHKS and CDR2 is YYEKEE (reference sequence). V shed 6 bases, J shed 3 bases, and the junction held 7 bases outside the gene matches. The CDR3 coding sequence is TGTGCCAGCACCGGGGGGATAGGTACAGATACGCAGTATTTT. It codes for CASTGGIGTDTQYF.

The chain combines TRBV5-6 with TRBJ1-1, with D perhaps TRBD1 (6 bases). Germline CDR1 and CDR2: SGHDT and YYEEEE. V lost 5 bases and J 6 bases, leaving 14 bases between the germline ends. The CDR3 contains 13 residues. CDR3 in DNA: TGTGCCAGCAGTTCAAAAAGGGGGTCTGAAGCTTTCTTT. This codes for CASSSKRGSEAFF.

This sequence joins TRBV7-3 and TRBJ1-1; D call uncertain. Germline lookup yields CDR1 SGHTA and CDR2 FQGTGA. This CDR3 comprises 15 residues. V was cut by 6 bases and J by 0 bases, with 14 bases left in between. Here the CDR3 reads CASSSEQYMNTEAFF. The CDR3 coding sequence is TGTGCCAGCAGTTCCGAACAGTACATGAACACTGAAGCTTTCTTT. Variable domain in full (rest from reference TRBV7-3 and TRBJ1-1): GAGVSQTPSNKVTEKGKYVELRCDPISGHTALYWYRQSLGQGPEFLIYFQGTGAADDSGLPNDRFFAVRPEGSVSTLKIQRTERGDSAVYLCASSSEQYMNTEAFFGQGTRLTVV.

The chain carries TRBV5-6 and TRBJ1-2; D remains unclear. Between the trimmed V and J ends, which lost 2 bases and 0 bases, there was a span of 14 bases. The length of the CDR3 is 16 residues. Germline CDR1 reads SGHDT; CDR2 reads YYEEEE. The CDR3 bases are TGTGCCAGCAGCTTAGGCCTCCAAGGCTCTAACTATGGCTACACCTTC. It specifies CASSLGLQGSNYGYTF.

The chain uses TRBV5-6 and TRBJ1-2; 10 bases map to TRBD1. The germline gives CDR1 SGHDT, CDR2 YYEEEE. The junction had 4 bases not matched to a gene; V was cut back by 4 bases and J by 7 bases. This CDR3 region has 13 residues. The CDR3 spells CASSDRGRPGYTF. Here the CDR3 DNA reads TGTGCCAGCAGCGACAGGGGGCGGCCTGGCTACACCTTC.

This clone was counted a few times. V is TRBV19 and J is TRBJ1-1, with D possibly matching TRBD1 (5 bases). Germline CDR1 LNHDA, CDR2 SQIVND (reference sequence). V lost 3 bases and J 0 bases, leaving 8 bases between the germline ends. The CDR3 runs 14 residues. Here the CDR3 DNA reads TGTGCCAGTAGTATCGAGGGGATGAACACTGAAGCTTTCTTT. Its translation is CASSIEGMNTEAFF.

This clone has a handful of counts. V is TRBV28 and J is TRBJ1-2; the D is unclear. Germline values: CDR1 MDHEN, CDR2 SYDVKM. The CDR3 extends over 12 amino acids. Trimming pared 2 bases from V and 7 bases from J, leaving 8 bases between. This CDR3 is CASSLSQLGYTF. DNA for the CDR3: TGTGCCAGCAGTTTAAGTCAGCTTGGCTACACCTTC.

The chain recombines TRBV12-5 with TRBJ2-2; D is possibly TRBD1 or TRBD2 (6 bases each). The CDR3 loop spans 13 amino acids. The V gene's germline CDR1 is LGHNT and CDR2 FRNRAP. V dropped 3 bases and J dropped 10 bases, with 12 bases sitting between them. The CDR3 DNA sequence: TGTGCTAGTGGTTTCCGGGGGCGCGCGGAGCTGTTTTTT. It translates to CASGFRGRAELFF. Full variable domain (remainder filled in from reference TRBV12-5 and TRBJ2-2): DARVTQTPRHKVTEMGQEVTMRCQPILGHNTVFWYRQTMMQGLELLAYFRNRAPLDDSGMPKDRFSAEMPDATLATLKIQPSEPRDSAVYFCASGFRGRAELFFGEGSRLTVL.

The gene calls are TRBV5-1 and TRBJ2-5; D is undetermined. The germline CDR1 and CDR2 sequences are SGHRS and YFSETQ. The CDR3 covers 14 residues. V lost 0 bases and J 4 bases, leaving 10 bases between the germline ends. The CDR3 loop is CASSLDGLGETQYF. DNA of the CDR3: TGCGCCAGCAGCTTGGATGGCTTGGGAGAGACCCAGTACTTC.

The CDR3: CAITSDYGYTF. CDR3 in DNA: TGTGCCATCACTTCAGACTATGGCTACACCTTC. The chain recombines TRBV19 with TRBJ1-2; the D is unclear. The CDR3 runs to 11 residues. The germline V gene has CDR1 LNHDA and CDR2 SQIVND (reference sequence). Trimming stripped 10 bases from V and 3 bases from J, with 9 bases between.

The V and J genes are TRBV28 and TRBJ1-1, with no clear D. The germline V and J ends were trimmed by 7 bases and 1 base, with 10 bases remaining between them. Germline CDR1 and CDR2: MDHEN and SYDVKM. This CDR3 spans 13 amino acids. In nucleotides, the CDR3 is TGTGCCAGCACCTCTCATGAGAACACTGAAGCTTTCTTT. It translates to CASTSHENTEAFF.

The chain has TRBV18 and TRBJ2-2; D is uncertain. This CDR3 comprises 16 residues. V dropped 2 bases and J dropped 7 bases, with 17 bases sitting between them. CDR1 is KGHSH, CDR2 LQKENI, per germline. CDR3 in DNA: TGTGCCAGCTCACCATCCTTGGGTCCCCAAGGCGGGGAGCTGTTTTTT. It encodes CASSPSLGPQGGELFF.

Remarks on this clone: Other DNA variants within this sample encode the same CDR3. CDR3 sequence reads: CASSVGGYTEAFF. As DNA, the CDR3 is TGTGCCAGCAGCGTCGGGGGATATACTGAAGCTTTCTTT. The chain links TRBV9 to TRBJ1-1; a possible D gene is TRBD1 (5 bases). The CDR3 is 13 amino acids. V lost 2 bases and J lost 5, with 10 bases in between. CDR1 SGDLS and CDR2 YYNGEE come from the germline V gene. The entire variable domain, with the rest obtained from reference TRBV9 and TRBJ1-1, is as follows: DSGVTQTPKHLITATGQRVTLRCSPRSGDLSVYWYQQSLDQGLQFLIQYYNGEERAKGNILERFSAQQFPDLHSELNLSSLELGDSALYFCASSVGGYTEAFFGQGTRLTVV.

This CDR3 is CASSGPPQGSRTDTQYF. CDR3 DNA: TGCGCCAGCAGTGGTCCCCCCCAGGGAAGCAGGACAGATACGCAGTATTTT. The chain links TRBV10-2 to TRBJ2-3; tentatively, D is TRBD1 (5 bases). Per the germline V gene, CDR1 is WSHSY and CDR2 is SAAADI. V dropped 4 bases and J dropped 3 bases, with 20 bases sitting between them. This CDR3 contains 17 residues.

The chain joins TRBV6-6 to TRBJ1-1; tentative D call: TRBD1 (6 bases). CDR3 length equals 15 residues. V lost 8 bases and J lost 2, with 18 bases in between. CDR1 MNHNY and CDR2 SVGAGI come from the germline V gene (reference sequence). The CDR3 here is CASGERGGVNTEAFF. CDR3 DNA sequence: TGTGCCAGCGGGGAAAGGGGGGGCGTCAACACTGAAGCTTTCTTT.